Listed here are 17 T cell receptor beta chains from one sample, sequenced in a study of beta chain features in type 1 diabetes. Findings and caveats of the study: Patients with Type 1 diabetes showed moderately but significantly shorter TCRB CDR3s in all four CD4+ subsets.

cDNA synthesis used the whole RNA isolate, giving expressed TCRB sequences. Data came from immunoSEQ multiplex PCR; TCRdb stores just in-frame clones and leaves some out. The sample records 250,000 to 350,000 clones, roughly an eighth being singletons. Antigen specificity for these receptors is unknown. The specimen was naive CD4+ T cells from blood. The source of these receptors is a man aged 25-40 years with type 1 diabetes.

CDR3 sequence reads: CAWSFSRTGELNTEAFF. CDR3 nucleotides: TGTGCCTGGAGTTTCTCAAGGACAGGGGAACTGAACACTGAAGCTTTCTTT. The chain recombines TRBV30 with TRBJ1-1; 9 bases agree with TRBD1. The CDR3 is 17 residues long. The germline gives CDR1 GTSNPN, CDR2 SVGIG (reference sequence). V shed 2 bases, J shed 0 bases, and the junction held 10 bases outside the gene matches.

This clone appeared a few times. The chain uses TRBV10-3 and TRBJ1-4; TRBD1 agrees at 7 bases. The CDR3 is 14 amino acids. V trimming: 6 bases; J trimming: 3 bases; junction bases outside the gene matches: 4. Looked up from germline, CDR1 is ENHRY and CDR2 is SYGVKD. As DNA, the CDR3 is TGTGCCATCAGGGGGGACAGCTCTAATGAAAAACTGTTTTTT. It yields the protein CAIRGDSSNEKLFF.

The rearrangement joins TRBV28 to TRBJ1-2; D is ambiguous. Germline V gene sequence: CDR1 MDHEN, CDR2 SYDVKM. The CDR3 spans 14 residues. V was cut by 6 bases and J by 3 bases, with 14 bases left in between. The CDR3 loop reads CASSITRRHYGYTF. The CDR3 DNA reads as TGTGCCAGCAGCATTACAAGGAGGCACTATGGCTACACCTTC.

This clone turned up a few times. V gene TRBV7-7 combines with J gene TRBJ2-5; 8 bases align to TRBD2. The CDR3 extends over 14 amino acids. The V gene's germline CDR1 is SSHAT and CDR2 FNYEAQ (reference sequence). The junction had 8 bases not matched to a gene; V was cut back by 6 bases and J by 5 bases. CDR3 in DNA: TGTGCCAGCAGTCCCGGGACTAGAGTGGAGACCCAGTACTTC. Translating it yields CASSPGTRVETQYF.

The DNA for the CDR3 is TGTGCCAGTAGTCCGACAGGGGGCTATGGCTACACCTTC. It specifies CASSPTGGYGYTF. V gene TRBV19 combines with J gene TRBJ1-2, with 9 bases that match TRBD1. This CDR3 has 13 amino acids. Germline CDR1 and CDR2: LNHDA and SQIVND (reference sequence). Trimming took 5 bases from V and 4 from J; bases not matched to a gene: 2. Together with reference TRBV19 and TRBJ1-2, the CDR3 gives the full variable domain: DGGITQSPKYLFRKEGQNVTLSCEQNLNHDAMYWYRQDPGQGLRLIYYSQIVNDFQKGDIAEGYSVSREKKESFPLTVTSAQKNPTAFYLCASSPTGGYGYTFGSGTRLTVV.

This rearrangement joins TRBV19 to TRBJ2-7, with D maybe TRBD2 (5 bases). V was pared by 5 bases and J by 4 bases, with 12 bases between. Germline CDR1 LNHDA, CDR2 SQIVND (reference sequence). This CDR3 comprises 13 residues. CDR3 region: CASSLRTEYEQYF. The CDR3 DNA follows: TGTGCCAGTAGTCTTCGGACTGAGTACGAGCAGTACTTC.

The chain employs TRBV18 and TRBJ2-1, with 11 bases lining up with TRBD2. V shed 6 bases and J 7 bases; nucleotides not matched to a gene: 11. This CDR3 has 16 residues. Per germline, CDR1 KGHSH and CDR2 LQKENI. The CDR3 protein is CASSLPGTSGVNEQFF. CDR3 sequence (DNA): TGTGCCAGCTCTCTTCCCGGGACTAGCGGCGTTAATGAGCAGTTCTTC. Full variable domain (remainder filled in from reference TRBV18 and TRBJ2-1): NAGVMQNPRHLVRRRGQEARLRCSPMKGHSHVYWYRQLPEEGLKFMVYLQKENIIDESGMPKERFSAEFPKEGPSILRIQQVVRGDSAAYFCASSLPGTSGVNEQFFGPGTRLTVL.

This clone was recorded a few times. The J gene is TRBJ2-7, the V gene TRBV11-3, with 12 bases lining up with TRBD2. Germline V CDR1 and CDR2: SGHNT, YENEEA. The CDR3 has 18 residues. V shed 8 bases and J 2 bases; nucleotides not matched to a gene: 16. The CDR3 protein is CASGLRELAGGPTYEQYF. CDR3 nucleotide sequence: TGTGCCAGCGGGCTAAGAGAACTAGCGGGAGGCCCTACCTACGAGCAGTACTTC.

The rearrangement joins TRBV11-2 to TRBJ1-4, with D maybe TRBD1 (5 bases). Between the trimmed V and J ends, which lost 0 bases and 10 bases, there was a span of 9 bases. The germline CDR1 and CDR2 sequences are SGHAT and FQNNGV. The CDR3 contains 13 residues. CDR3: CASSLDRQRKLFF. The CDR3 bases are TGTGCCAGCAGCTTAGACCGACAGCGAAAACTGTTTTTT.

This clone has just a few counts. The V and J genes are TRBV2 and TRBJ2-5; D remains unclear. Germline values: CDR1 SNHLY, CDR2 FYNNEI. CDR3 size: 14 residues. V dropped 4 bases and J dropped 9 bases, with 18 bases sitting between them. The DNA of the CDR3 is TGTGCCAGCAGTGGTCTCCTGGGCCGTTTGGCCCAGTACTTC. Its protein is CASSGLLGRLAQYF.

A few counts support this clone. The gene calls are TRBV9 and TRBJ2-2; D is perhaps TRBD1 (6 bases). Germline values: CDR1 SGDLS, CDR2 YYNGEE. V shed 6 bases and J shed 2 bases, with 17 bases lying between them. CDR3 length: 16 amino acids. The CDR3 loop is CASKWGPAYNTGELFF. The CDR3, as DNA: TGTGCCAGCAAATGGGGGCCAGCTTATAACACCGGGGAGCTGTTTTTT.

This clone was detected only a few times. The chain carries TRBV7-2 and TRBJ2-7; 9 positions agree with TRBD2. V was pared by 5 bases and J by 0 bases, with 8 bases of the junction left unmatched. This CDR3 contains 16 residues. The germline gives CDR1 SGHTA, CDR2 FQGNSA. In nucleotides, the CDR3 is TGTGCCAGCAGCCGGGGACTAGCCGAAAGCTCCTACGAGCAGTACTTC. This translates into CASSRGLAESSYEQYF.

The V and J genes are TRBV27 and TRBJ2-7, with 12 nucleotides matching TRBD2. The V and J ends lost 5 bases and 3 bases, in that order; junction bases with no gene match: 5. The CDR3 length is 15 residues. From germline, CDR1 is MNHEY and CDR2 SMNVEV (reference sequence). CDR3 sequence: CASSLLTSGSYEQYF. The CDR3 DNA follows: TGTGCCAGCAGTCTCCTGACTAGCGGGAGCTACGAGCAGTACTTC.

In its sample, this clone was seen a few times. This chain uses TRBV6-5 with TRBJ2-3; D is possibly TRBD1 (6 bases). V lost 4 bases, J lost 0 bases, and 8 bases lay in between. The CDR3 extends over 14 amino acids. CDR1 is MNHEY and CDR2 is SVGAGI in the germline V gene. CDR3 DNA sequence: TGTGCCAGCAGTTTGGACAGTAGCACAGATACGCAGTATTTT. Its protein is CASSLDSSTDTQYF.

The chain uses TRBV4-1 and TRBJ2-6, with 8 positions matching TRBD1. Germline CDR1 MGHRA, CDR2 YSYEKL. Trimming cost V 3 bases and J 0 bases; bases outside gene matches: 10. The CDR3 extends over 19 amino acids. CDR3: CASSQAGTGRVSGANVLTF. DNA of the CDR3: TGCGCCAGCAGCCAGGCCGGGACAGGCCGTGTCTCTGGGGCCAACGTCCTGACTTTC.

This clone has a handful of counts. The chain uses TRBV14 and TRBJ2-2; 10 bases are shared with TRBD1. Germline lookup yields CDR1 SGHDN and CDR2 FVKESK. The ends lost 6 bases at V and 3 bases at J; junction bases unmatched: 7. This CDR3 has 16 residues. The CDR3 DNA reads TGTGCCAGCAGGCCTTCCGGGACAGGGGACACCGGGGAGCTGTTTTTT. This encodes CASRPSGTGDTGELFF.

This clone was counted a few times. The chain links TRBV9 to TRBJ2-7, with a weak D call TRBD1 (6 bases). Germline V lookup: CDR1 SGDLS, CDR2 YYNGEE. V was pared by 0 bases and J by 6 bases, with 13 bases between. The CDR3 is made up of 14 amino acids. CDR3 in amino acids: CASSVEHRASEQYF. Here the CDR3 DNA reads TGTGCCAGCAGCGTAGAGCACAGGGCGTCCGAGCAGTACTTC.